This T cell receptor (beta chain) derives from a study of tissue T cells after allogeneic stem cell transplantation. This clone was seen a handful of times. The genes are named according to mouse. The read terminates 1 residue ahead of where the CDR3 ends, so the germline J gene completes it. The assay was immunoSEQ multiplex PCR, and TCRdb's table has in-frame clones only and misses some. The table records under 4,000 clones, approximately 48% of them present only once. This sample's time point: mouse harvest day 7 after allogeneic transplant. Tail vein injection delivered 10^7 T-cell-depleted bone marrow cells and 10^6 splenic CD5+ T cells. V lost 2 bases, J lost 0 bases, and 1 base stayed unmatched. Looked up from germline, CDR1 is NNHDY and CDR2 is SYVADS. The CDR3 covers 14 residues.

The genes are TRBV13-3 and TRBJ1-1; 7 bases match TRBD1. This sequence originates from a female BALB/c mouse given C57BL/6 T cells with graft-versus-host disease after an allogeneic hematopoietic cell transplant. The sequenced sample consisted of lymph node tissue. CDR3 DNA (partial): TGTGCCAGCAGTGAGGGGACAGCAAACACAGAAGTCTTC. Its protein product is CASSEGTANTEVF. The full CDR3 protein reads CASSEGTANTEVFF.